This paragraph covers one TCR beta chain sequence. Its target is unknown. The CDR3 runs to 16 residues. CDR1 and CDR2 from the germline V gene are SEHNR and FQNEAQ (reference sequence). The V end lost 1 base, the J end lost 4 bases, and 16 bases lay between the germline ends. The sample originates from a study of T cell clonotyping in hematopoietic cell transplantation. The protocol was immunoSEQ multiplex PCR, while the TCRdb copy is restricted to in-frame clones and leaves out a portion. The sample lists about 69,000 clones, roughly 94% seen once, with 1.5% to 2% in the top ten. Study results and caveats: Pathologically expanded recipient clonotypes increased progressively from day 30 to day 180 as diversity fell. Higher Inverse Simpson Index values in graft donor and pretransplant recipient predicted broader posttransplant TCR diversity. Cells were unsorted, so CD4 and CD8 contributions were not separated.

This chain links TRBV7-9 with TRBJ1-2, with D tentatively TRBD1 (6 bases). The specimen sequenced was peripheral blood mononuclear cells. The source of this sequence is a man aged 45-65 years in good health. Some clones in this sample may be carry-over from other donors' samples. This CDR3 reads CASSLEGGAGSYGYTF. CDR3 bases: TGTGCCAGCAGCTTAGAGGGGGGGGCAGGAAGCTATGGCTACACCTTC.